The 10 T cell receptor beta chains listed next were all sequenced from one sample in a study of blood T cell repertoires in COVID-19. Profiling relied on immunoSEQ multiplex PCR, and the TCRdb table lists in-frame clones only, not all of them. The table records 95,000 to 150,000 clones, approximately 77% of them present only once. Sequencing input: peripheral blood. These receptors were obtained from a human donor in a cohort sampled during active COVID-19.

V usage is TRBV19 and J usage is TRBJ1-1; no clear D gene. Per the germline V gene, CDR1 is LNHDA and CDR2 is SQIVND (reference sequence). With 3 bases removed from V and 0 bases from J, the gap between germline ends came to 11 bases. The CDR3 has 15 residues. CDR3 nucleotide sequence: TGTGCCAGTAGTATCTCGGGGATCATGAACACTGAAGCTTTCTTT. It translates to CASSISGIMNTEAFF.

The chain links TRBV9 to TRBJ1-4; D is undetermined. CDR3 size: 12 residues. Trimming removed 7 bases at V and 4 bases at J, with 8 bases between. Looked up from germline, CDR1 is SGDLS and CDR2 is YYNGEE. The CDR3: CASGDGNEKLFF. CDR3 DNA sequence: TGTGCCAGCGGCGACGGTAATGAAAAACTGTTTTTT.

This clone appeared a single time. The chain couples TRBV28 to TRBJ2-7; TRBD2 might be the D (6 bases). Trimming removed 5 bases from V and 3 bases from J, with 14 bases in between. From germline, CDR1 is MDHEN and CDR2 SYDVKM. There are 14 residues in the CDR3. The CDR3 DNA is TGTGCCAGCAGTCTTGGGGGGACTCTCTACGAGCAGTACTTC. Encoded protein: CASSLGGTLYEQYF. Full variable domain (missing parts from reference TRBV28 and TRBJ2-7): DVKVTQSSRYLVKRTGEKVFLECVQDMDHENMFWYRQDPGLGLRLIYFSYDVKMKEKGDIPEGYSVSREKKERFSLILESASTNQTSMYLCASSLGGTLYEQYFGPGTRLTVT.

The J gene is TRBJ2-7, the V gene TRBV29-1; 11 bases agree with TRBD1. The CDR3 consists of 12 residues. Germline-derived CDR1 and CDR2 are SQVTM and ANQGSEA. V shed 6 bases, J shed 5 bases, and the junction held 3 bases outside the gene matches. The CDR3 loop is CSVGQGAHEQYF. The CDR3 DNA reads as TGCAGCGTAGGACAGGGGGCCCACGAGCAGTACTTC.

The chain combines TRBV7-9 with TRBJ2-7; 7 bases align to TRBD1. J gave up 3 bases and V 5 bases, and 16 bases lay outside the gene matches. This CDR3 is 17 amino acids long. Germline CDR1 is SEHNR and CDR2 is FQNEAQ (reference sequence). The CDR3 coding sequence is TGTGCCAGCAGCCTTACAGGGGAACATCGAGTGGGCTACGAGCAGTACTTC. It translates to CASSLTGEHRVGYEQYF.

This rearrangement joins TRBV30 to TRBJ2-7; 8 bases align to TRBD2. This CDR3 has 12 residues. CDR1 and CDR2 (germline): GTSNPN, SVGIG (reference sequence). The V gene end was trimmed by 7 bases and the J gene end by 5 bases; junction bases not matched to a gene: 7. The CDR3 reads CAFDSGSHEQYF. For the CDR3, the DNA is TGTGCCTTCGACAGCGGGAGCCACGAGCAGTACTTC.

The chain uses TRBV4-1 and TRBJ2-7, with TRBD2 identical over 7 bases. The germline gives CDR1 MGHRA, CDR2 YSYEKL. This CDR3 has 15 residues. The junction had 7 bases not matched to a gene; V was cut back by 4 bases and J by 1 base. The DNA for the CDR3 is TGCGCCAGCAGCCTTTTTCCGGGGGGTTCCTACGAGCAGTACTTC. Translating it yields CASSLFPGGSYEQYF.

The J gene is TRBJ1-5, the V gene TRBV4-1, with D perhaps matching TRBD1 (5 bases). The CDR3 has 18 amino acids. V was trimmed by 0 bases and J by 0 bases, leaving 15 bases between them. Germline V lookup: CDR1 MGHRA, CDR2 YSYEKL. CDR3 region: CASSQDGDSFFSNQPQHF. CDR3 nucleotide sequence: TGCGCCAGCAGCCAAGATGGAGACAGCTTTTTTAGCAATCAGCCCCAGCATTTT.

This clone was seen more than once but under ten times. The rearrangement links TRBV15 to TRBJ2-6; D unresolved. The CDR3 is 16 residues long. With 0 bases removed from V and 0 bases from J, the gap between germline ends came to 6 bases. Germline V CDR1 and CDR2: LNHNV, YYDKDF (reference sequence). The CDR3 DNA reads as TGTGCCACCAGCAGAGATCGCGGCTCTGGGGCCAACGTCCTGACTTTC. Protein: CATSRDRGSGANVLTF.

This clone was seen a single time. The gene calls are TRBV29-1 and TRBJ1-2; D is undetermined. Germline-derived CDR1 and CDR2 are SQVTM and ANQGSEA. This CDR3 has 13 amino acids. Between the trimmed V and J ends, which lost 2 bases and 4 bases, there was a span of 11 bases. The CDR3 sequence: CSVERGTSYGYTF. The CDR3 nucleotides are TGCAGCGTTGAACGGGGTACCTCCTATGGCTACACCTTC.